The TCR beta chain described here comes from a study of cytomegalovirus exposure and HLA in healthy donors. Points from the study as a whole: The classifier, whose performance was assessed in both the original and validation cohorts, reportedly diagnosed cytomegalovirus status with high specificity and sensitivity.

The CDR3 is 16 residues long. CDR1 is ENHRY and CDR2 is SYGVKD in the germline V gene. J was trimmed by 2 bases and V by 5 bases; bases with no gene match: 8. With respect to this clone: As yet, its antigen is unknown.

Vbeta (60) and Jbeta (13) primers were used in the PCR. The table came from immunoSEQ multiplex PCR; TCRdb's copy has only in-frame clones and leaves some out. The table has around 190,000 clones, 65% to 80% seen once. Material for sequencing was PBMCs. The TCR originated in a woman between 40 and 50 years old in good health and CMV-seronegative. V usage is TRBV10-3 and J usage is TRBJ2-2; 7 bases agree with TRBD1. CDR3 sequence: CAISRQGEGNTGELFF. In DNA form, the CDR3 reads TGTGCCATCAGTAGACAGGGTGAAGGTAACACCGGGGAGCTGTTTTTT.